This passage covers 13 T cell receptor beta chains from one sample sequenced in a study of shared clonotypes between healthy human individuals. Sequencing was performed with immunoSEQ multiplex PCR; in TCRdb, only in-frame clones are kept and a portion is missing. The table includes approximately 530,000 clones, approximately 94% detected once. The specimen sequenced was naive CD4+ T cells sorted from blood. Indicated subset: CD45RA+ positively selected. The receptors shown here come from a woman in her thirties in good health.

The chain combines TRBV28 with TRBJ2-1; D remains unclear. Germline V gene data show CDR1 as MDHEN and CDR2 as SYDVKM. Trimming left V 5 bases short and J 6 bases short, with 17 bases between. The CDR3 length is 15 residues. The CDR3 loop reads CASSAQKGKANEQFF. CDR3 nucleotides: TGTGCCAGCAGTGCCCAGAAGGGTAAAGCCAATGAGCAGTTCTTC.

This rearrangement joins TRBV5-1 to TRBJ2-7; 8 bases are shared with TRBD1. V shed 3 bases, J shed 7 bases, and the junction held 15 bases outside the gene matches. This CDR3 comprises 16 residues. CDR1 SGHRS and CDR2 YFSETQ come from the germline V gene. CDR3: CASSSTSTGQVYEQYF. In DNA form, the CDR3 reads TGCGCCAGCAGCTCAACTTCTACGGGACAGGTCTATGAGCAGTACTTC.

The V call is TRBV10-3, the J call TRBJ1-4; 10 bases match TRBD1. Germline CDR1 ENHRY, CDR2 SYGVKD. CDR3 size: 13 residues. The V and J ends lost 10 bases and 5 bases, in that order; junction bases with no gene match: 4. The DNA for the CDR3 is TGTGCCAGCGGGACAGGGGACAATGAAAAACTGTTTTTT. Its translation is CASGTGDNEKLFF.

The V call is TRBV5-8, the J call TRBJ1-4; D unresolved. This CDR3 is 16 amino acids long. The V gene's germline CDR1 is SGHTS and CDR2 YDEGEE. The V gene lost 0 bases and the J gene lost 0 bases, with 9 bases spanning the gap. CDR3 DNA: TGTGCCAGCAGCTTGGGACGGGTTGCAACTAATGAAAAACTGTTTTTT. This sequence encodes CASSLGRVATNEKLFF. Based on the CDR3 plus reference TRBV5-8 and TRBJ1-4, the full variable domain is EAGVTQSPTHLIKTRGQQATLRCSPISGHTSVYWYQQALGLGLQFLLWYDEGEERNRGNFPPRFSGRQFPNYSSELNVNALELEDSALYLCASSLGRVATNEKLFFGSGTQLSVL.

The chain links TRBV2 to TRBJ1-5; no reliable D call. V lost 3 bases and J 5 bases, leaving 5 bases between the germline ends. The CDR3 totals 12 residues. Germline-derived CDR1 and CDR2 are SNHLY and FYNNEI. CDR3 amino acids: CASSDAHQPQHF. The DNA of the CDR3 is TGTGCCAGCAGTGATGCGCATCAGCCCCAGCATTTT.

The CDR3 protein is CASSRIDEQYF. In nucleotides, the CDR3 is TGTGCCAGCAGTCGAATAGACGAGCAGTACTTC. The J gene is TRBJ2-7, the V gene TRBV13; D uncertain. CDR1 is PRHDT and CDR2 is FYEKMQ in the germline V gene (reference sequence). The V end was cut by 6 bases, the J end by 5 bases, with 8 bases between. The length of the CDR3 is 11 residues.

The V and J genes are TRBV5-8 and TRBJ2-1; a weak D match, TRBD2 (6 bases). The germline V gene has CDR1 SGHTS and CDR2 YDEGEE. The ends were cut back, 2 bases at V and 6 bases at J, with 18 bases in the middle. This CDR3 is built from 16 residues. CDR3 region: CASSFYGTPRPNEQFF. The CDR3 coding sequence is TGTGCCAGCAGCTTTTACGGGACTCCCCGGCCCAATGAGCAGTTCTTC.

V gene TRBV10-3 combines with J gene TRBJ2-3; D may be TRBD2 (5 bases). The CDR3 is 13 residues long. The germline CDR1 and CDR2 sequences are ENHRY and SYGVKD. V was shortened by 6 bases and J by 5 bases, with 12 bases between the two germline ends. The CDR3 region is CAISRTDLDTQYF. CDR3 DNA: TGTGCCATCAGCCGGACTGATCTAGATACGCAGTATTTT.

The chain links TRBV29-1 to TRBJ2-3, with TRBD2 matching over 9 bases. V shed 4 bases and J 3 bases; nucleotides not matched to a gene: 11. Germline V gives CDR1 SQVTM, CDR2 ANQGSEA. The CDR3 is 16 residues long. CDR3 region: CSVVKAGGPGTDTQYF. Written as DNA, the CDR3 is TGCAGCGTTGTCAAGGCGGGAGGGCCGGGGACAGATACGCAGTATTTT.

The V and J genes are TRBV7-9 and TRBJ2-3, with a weak D call TRBD2 (6 bases). CDR1 is SEHNR, CDR2 FQNEAQ, per germline (reference sequence). The CDR3 is made up of 13 amino acids. V lost 8 bases to trimming and J lost 2 bases, with 11 bases between them. CDR3 region: CASGRPFTDTQYF. The CDR3 bases are TGTGCCAGCGGGAGGCCCTTCACAGATACGCAGTATTTT.

The chain links TRBV10-2 to TRBJ2-5; D is ambiguous. The CDR3 contains 16 residues. The germline V gene encodes CDR1 WSHSY and CDR2 SAAADI. Trimming shortened V by 4 bases and J by 4 bases, and 19 bases separated the two germline ends. CDR3 in amino acids: CASSGQARTTAETQYF. The CDR3 bases are TGCGCCAGCAGTGGGCAGGCCAGGACGACCGCAGAGACCCAGTACTTC.

The CDR3 sequence: CASSNIDRGFYEQYF. CDR3 nucleotides: TGTGCCAGCAGCAATATAGACAGGGGGTTCTACGAGCAGTACTTC. The chain employs TRBV5-8 and TRBJ2-5, with 9 bases lining up with TRBD1. The end of the DNA aligns better with TRBJ2-7, so the J call may be wrong. Looked up from germline, CDR1 is SGHTS and CDR2 is YDEGEE. The CDR3 is 15 residues long.

This chain joins TRBV18 and TRBJ2-7, with D possibly TRBD2 on 6 matching bases. The germline CDR1 and CDR2 sequences are KGHSH and LQKENI. The length of the CDR3 is 15 residues. Trimming removed 3 bases at V and 2 bases at J, with 14 bases between. CDR3 protein: CASSPPGGTPYEQYF. CDR3 DNA: TGTGCCAGCTCACCCCCGGGCGGGACCCCCTACGAGCAGTACTTC.